This TCR beta chain was sequenced in a study of CDR3 diversity in severe acne. Each CDR3 protein is one row after TCRdb ran MiXCR on the PCR reads. The table has approximately 80,000 distinct CDR3 sequences, under 65% seen once; the top ten hold roughly an eighth. CDR3 size: 18 residues. After removal of 4 bases from V and 5 bases from J, the junction contained 11 bases not matched to a gene. Germline V CDR1 and CDR2: SGDLS, YYNGEE. The chain has TRBV9 and TRBJ2-2, with 13 bases that match TRBD2. The sequence derives from a male donor in good health, without acne. Sequencing input: blood. Here the CDR3 DNA reads TGTGCCAGCAGCTTCCGACTAGCGGGAGGCGGGGGTACCGGGGAGCTGTTTTTT. Protein product: CASSFRLAGGGGTGELFF.